This T cell receptor beta chain was found in a study of blood T cell repertoires in COVID-19. Germline V CDR1 and CDR2: GTSNPN, SVGIG (reference sequence). The V gene lost 2 bases and the J gene lost 4 bases, with 15 bases spanning the gap. The CDR3 is 15 amino acids. In the authors' workflow: Amplification of reference gene primers provided the estimated nucleated cell counts. The protocol was immunoSEQ multiplex PCR, while the TCRdb copy is restricted to in-frame clones and leaves out a portion. V, J and clone size were drawn from that table, and D and trimming were deduced from the DNA. The sample lists 200,000 or so clones, approximately 90% occurring once.

The clonotype was recovered from a woman aged 40 to 50 with acute COVID-19. J is TRBJ1-5 and V is TRBV30; D is ambiguous. The sample comprised PBMCs or T cells enriched from blood (not recorded which). The CDR3 coding sequence is TGTGCCTGGAGTCCTCCTCCCGGTCGGAATCAGCCCCAGCATTTT. Amino acid sequence: CAWSPPPGRNQPQHF. Combining the CDR3 with reference TRBV30 and TRBJ1-5 gives the whole variable domain SQTIHQWPATLVQPVGSPLSLECTVEGTSNPNLYWYRQAAGRGLQLLFYSVGIGQISSEVPQNLSASRPQDRQFILSSKKLLLSDSGFYLCAWSPPPGRNQPQHFGDGTRLSIL.